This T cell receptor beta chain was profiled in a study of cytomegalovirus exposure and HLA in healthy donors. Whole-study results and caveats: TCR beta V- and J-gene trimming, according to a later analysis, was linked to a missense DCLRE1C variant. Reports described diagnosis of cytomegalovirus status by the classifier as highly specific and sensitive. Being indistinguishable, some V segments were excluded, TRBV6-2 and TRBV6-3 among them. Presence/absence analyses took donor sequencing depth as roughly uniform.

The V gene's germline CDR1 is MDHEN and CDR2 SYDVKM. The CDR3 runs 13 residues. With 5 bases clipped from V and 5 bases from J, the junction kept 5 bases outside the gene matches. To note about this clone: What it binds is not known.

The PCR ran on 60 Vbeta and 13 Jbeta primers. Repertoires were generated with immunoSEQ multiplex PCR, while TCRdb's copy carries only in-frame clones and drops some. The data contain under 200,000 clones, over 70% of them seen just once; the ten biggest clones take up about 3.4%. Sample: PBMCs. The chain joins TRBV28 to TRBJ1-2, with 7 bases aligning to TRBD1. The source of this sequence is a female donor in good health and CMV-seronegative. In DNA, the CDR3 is TGTGCCAGCAGTACAGGGGTTGGTTATGGCTACACCTTC. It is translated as CASSTGVGYGYTF.